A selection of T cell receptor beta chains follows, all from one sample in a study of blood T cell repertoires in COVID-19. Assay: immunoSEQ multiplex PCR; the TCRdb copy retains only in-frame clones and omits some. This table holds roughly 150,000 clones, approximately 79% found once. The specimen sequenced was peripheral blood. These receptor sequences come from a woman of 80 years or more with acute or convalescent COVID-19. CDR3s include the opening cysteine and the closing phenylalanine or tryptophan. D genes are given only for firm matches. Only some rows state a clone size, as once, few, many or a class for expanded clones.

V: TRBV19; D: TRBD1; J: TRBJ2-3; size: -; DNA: TGTGCCAGTAGCTCACTACAGGGGCCAGATACGCAGTATTTT; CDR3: CASSSLQGPDTQYF
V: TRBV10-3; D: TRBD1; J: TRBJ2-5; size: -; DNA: TGTGCCATCGGGGAGGGACAGGGAGAGACCCAGTACTTC; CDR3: CAIGEGQGETQYF
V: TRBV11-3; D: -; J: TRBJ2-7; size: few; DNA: TGTGCCAGCAGCTTAGAAGCCGGGGGTGGCTACGAGCAGTACTTC; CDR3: CASSLEAGGGYEQYF
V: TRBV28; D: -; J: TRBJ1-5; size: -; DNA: TGTGCCAGCAGTTTATCTTATCAGCCCCAGCATTTT; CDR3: CASSLSYQPQHF
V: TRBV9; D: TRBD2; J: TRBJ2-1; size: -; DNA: TGTGCCAGCAGCGTCTCCGGGACTAGCAGGTTTAATGAGCAGTTCTTC; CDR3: CASSVSGTSRFNEQFF
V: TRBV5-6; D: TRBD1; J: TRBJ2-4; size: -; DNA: TGTGCCAGCAGCTTGGAAGGACAGGTTAAAAACATTCAGTACTTC; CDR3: CASSLEGQVKNIQYF
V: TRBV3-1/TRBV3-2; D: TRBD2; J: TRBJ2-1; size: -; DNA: TGTGCCAGCAGCCAAGAAAGGGCGGGGGGACAGTTCTTC; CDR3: CASSQERAGGQFF
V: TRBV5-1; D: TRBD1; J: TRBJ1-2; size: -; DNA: TGCGCCAGCGAAGCCGGGACAGGGCGGGGTGGCTACACCTTC; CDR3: CASEAGTGRGGYTF
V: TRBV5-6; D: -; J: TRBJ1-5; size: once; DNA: TGTGCCAGCAGCTTCGGGATTAGCAATCAGCCCCAGCATTTT; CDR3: CASSFGISNQPQHF
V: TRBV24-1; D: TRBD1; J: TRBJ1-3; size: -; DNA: TGTGCCACCAGTGAGTCGGGACAGGGGGAAGCTGGAAACACCATATATTTT; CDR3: CATSESGQGEAGNTIYF
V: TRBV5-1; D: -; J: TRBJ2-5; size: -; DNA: TGCGCCAGCAGCTTGGGCAGGGGTCAAGAGACCCAGTACTTC; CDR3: CASSLGRGQETQYF
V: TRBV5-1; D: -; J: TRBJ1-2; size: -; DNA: TGCGCCAGCAGCCAGGGACGGGGGGACTATGGCTACACCTTC; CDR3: CASSQGRGDYGYTF
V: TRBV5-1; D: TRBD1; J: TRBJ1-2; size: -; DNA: TGCGCCAGCAGCCAGACAGGGGAGGTTGCAGGCTACACCTTC; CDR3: CASSQTGEVAGYTF
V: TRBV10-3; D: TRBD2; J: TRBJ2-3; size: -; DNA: TGTGCCATCAGTCGACGACTAGCGGGGGGGACAGATACGCAGTATTTT; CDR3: CAISRRLAGGTDTQYF
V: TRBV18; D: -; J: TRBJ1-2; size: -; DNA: TGTGCCAGCTCACCACCAGAACAGGGTGGCTACACCTTC; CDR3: CASSPPEQGGYTF
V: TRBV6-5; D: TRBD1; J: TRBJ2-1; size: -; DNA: TGTGCCAGCAGTTACGGGGACAGGGTGGATGAGCAGTTCTTC; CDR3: CASSYGDRVDEQFF
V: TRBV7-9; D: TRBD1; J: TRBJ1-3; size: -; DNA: TGTGCCAGCAGCCCGGGGACAGGGTTTGGACCTGGAAACACCATATATTTT; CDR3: CASSPGTGFGPGNTIYF
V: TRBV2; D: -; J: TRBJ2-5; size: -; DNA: TGTGCCAGCCATCAAGAGACCCAGTACTTC; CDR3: CASHQETQYF
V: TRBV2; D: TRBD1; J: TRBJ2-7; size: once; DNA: TGTGCCAGCAGTGAAGACAGGGGGGTCTACGAGCAGTACTTC; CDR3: CASSEDRGVYEQYF
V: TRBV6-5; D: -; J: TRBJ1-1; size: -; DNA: TGTGCCAGTTACCCCGGGTGGGGGGGCGCCGCTGAAGCTTTCTTT; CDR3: CASYPGWGGAAEAFF
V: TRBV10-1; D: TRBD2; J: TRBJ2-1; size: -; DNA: TGCGCCAGCAGTGGGGGACTAGCGAACTACAGGCTCTCCTACAATGAGCAGTTCTTC; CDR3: CASSGGLANYRLSYNEQFF
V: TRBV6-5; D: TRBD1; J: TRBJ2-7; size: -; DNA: TGTGCCAGCAGCTTGGGGACAGGGTTCTACGAGCAGTACTTC; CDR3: CASSLGTGFYEQYF
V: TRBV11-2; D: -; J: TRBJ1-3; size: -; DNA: TGTGCCAGCAGCTCGGGGGTTGGAAACACCATATATTTT; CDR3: CASSSGVGNTIYF
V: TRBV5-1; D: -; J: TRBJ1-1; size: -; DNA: TGCGCCAGCAGCTTGGCATCGGGAGGGGACACTGAAGCTTTCTTT; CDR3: CASSLASGGDTEAFF
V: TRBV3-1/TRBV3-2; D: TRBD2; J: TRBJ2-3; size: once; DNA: TGTGCCAGCAGTTTAACGGGAGGGGGTACAGATACGCAGTATTTT; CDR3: CASSLTGGGTDTQYF
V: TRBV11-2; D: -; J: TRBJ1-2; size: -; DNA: TGTGCCAGCAGCTTCCGAGGCGATGGCTACACCTTC; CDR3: CASSFRGDGYTF
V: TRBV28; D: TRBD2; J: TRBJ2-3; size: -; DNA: TGTGCCAGCAGCCCTAGCGGGAATTCGGTCGGAACAGATACGCAGTATTTT; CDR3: CASSPSGNSVGTDTQYF
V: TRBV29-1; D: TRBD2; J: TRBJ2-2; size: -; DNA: TGCAGCGTTGCCGGGACTAGCGGGAGGTCGAACACCGGGGAGCTGTTTTTT; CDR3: CSVAGTSGRSNTGELFF
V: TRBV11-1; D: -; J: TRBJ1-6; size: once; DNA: TGTGCCAGCAGCTCGACAGATAATTCACCCCTCCACTTT; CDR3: CASSSTDNSPLHF
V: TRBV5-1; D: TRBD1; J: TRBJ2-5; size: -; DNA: TGCGCCAGCAGCGGGGGACAGGGGGCTGGAGAGACCCAGTACTTC; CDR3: CASSGGQGAGETQYF
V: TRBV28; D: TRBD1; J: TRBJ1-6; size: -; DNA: TGTGCCAGCAGTCAGGGACAGGGGAATAATTCACCCCTCCACTTT; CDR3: CASSQGQGNNSPLHF
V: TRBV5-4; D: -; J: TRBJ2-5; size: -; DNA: TGTGCCAGCAGTTTGGGACGGCCGGGACACAACCAAGAGACCCAGTACTTC; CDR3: CASSLGRPGHNQETQYF